This T cell receptor beta chain is drawn from a study of T cells in Graves' hyperthyroidism and ophthalmopathy. Study-wide background: Peripheral blood was taken when the disease was first diagnosed, before any treatment began. General study points: The model identified upcoming ophthalmopathy a median roughly 6 months ahead of onset. Blood also carried most thyroid clonotypes expanded above 0.001.

CDR3 length: 15 amino acids. V was pared by 2 bases and J by 5 bases, with 8 bases of the junction left unmatched. CDR1 SEHNR and CDR2 FQNEAQ come from the germline V gene (reference sequence). RNA transcripts yielded amplified TCR beta CDR3 regions. Using the HTBI primer set, a first-round RT-PCR was run on the TCR CDR3. Each CDR3 protein gets one entry after TCRdb re-called the multiplex PCR reads with MiXCR. The sample holds approximately 400,000 distinct CDR3 sequences, around an eighth seen once. Uncontrolled infection, other autoimmune disease, pregnancy or lactation disqualified patients from enrolment. About this clonotype itself: Its antigen remains unidentified.

Sequenced: blood. V is TRBV7-9 and J is TRBJ2-5; 7 bases line up with TRBD1. The clonotype was recovered from a man in his fifties with Graves' ophthalmopathy. CDR3 bases: TGTGCCAGCAGCTTACGACAGGGAAGAGAGGAGACCCAGTACTTC. This translates into CASSLRQGREETQYF.